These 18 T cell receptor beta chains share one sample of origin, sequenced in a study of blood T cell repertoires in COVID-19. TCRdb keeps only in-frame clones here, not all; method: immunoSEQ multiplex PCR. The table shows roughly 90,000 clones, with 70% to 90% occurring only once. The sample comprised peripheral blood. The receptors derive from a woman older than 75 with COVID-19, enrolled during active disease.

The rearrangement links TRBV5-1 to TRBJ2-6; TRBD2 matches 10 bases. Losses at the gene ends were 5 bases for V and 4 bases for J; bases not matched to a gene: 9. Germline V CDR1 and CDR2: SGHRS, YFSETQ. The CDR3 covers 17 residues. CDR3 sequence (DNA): TGCGCCAGCAGTTCTCAAGCGGGAGGGTCCGGGGCCAACGTCCTGACTTTC. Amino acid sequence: CASSSQAGGSGANVLTF.

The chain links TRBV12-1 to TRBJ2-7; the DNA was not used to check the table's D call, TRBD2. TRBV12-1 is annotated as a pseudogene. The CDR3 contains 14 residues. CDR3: CASFLGRGSYEQYF. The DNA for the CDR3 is TGTGCCAGCTTCCTCGGGAGAGGGTCCTACGAGCAGTACTTC.

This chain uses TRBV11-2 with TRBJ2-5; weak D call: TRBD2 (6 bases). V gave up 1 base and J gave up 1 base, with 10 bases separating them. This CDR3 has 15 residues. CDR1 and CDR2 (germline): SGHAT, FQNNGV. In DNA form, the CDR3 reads TGTGCCAGCAGCTTAGTCGGGGGACGCCAAGAGACCCAGTACTTC. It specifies CASSLVGGRQETQYF.

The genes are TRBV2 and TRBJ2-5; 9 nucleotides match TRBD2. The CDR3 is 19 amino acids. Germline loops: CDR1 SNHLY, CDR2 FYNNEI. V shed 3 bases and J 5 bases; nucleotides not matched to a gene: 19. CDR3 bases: TGTGCCAGCAGTGAGGGGCAGTTAGGGCCTAGCGGGAACTTCGAGACCCAGTACTTC. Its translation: CASSEGQLGPSGNFETQYF. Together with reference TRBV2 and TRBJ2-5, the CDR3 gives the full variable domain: EPEVTQTPSHQVTQMGQEVILRCVPISNHLYFYWYRQILGQKVEFLVSFYNNEISEKSEIFDDQFSVERPDGSNFTLKIRSTKLEDSAMYFCASSEGQLGPSGNFETQYFGPGTRLLVL.

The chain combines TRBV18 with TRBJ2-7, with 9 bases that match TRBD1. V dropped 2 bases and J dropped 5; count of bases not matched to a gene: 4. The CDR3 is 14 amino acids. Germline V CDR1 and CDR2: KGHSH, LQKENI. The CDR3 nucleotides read TGTGCCAGCTCACCAAGGGACAGGGCCAACGAGCAGTACTTC. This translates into CASSPRDRANEQYF.

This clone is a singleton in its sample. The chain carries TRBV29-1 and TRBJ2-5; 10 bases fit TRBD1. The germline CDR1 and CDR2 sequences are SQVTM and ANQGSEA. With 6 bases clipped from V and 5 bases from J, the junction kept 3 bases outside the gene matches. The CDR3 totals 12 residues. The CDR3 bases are TGCAGCGTGACAGGGGGCCAGGAGACCCAGTACTTC. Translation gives CSVTGGQETQYF.

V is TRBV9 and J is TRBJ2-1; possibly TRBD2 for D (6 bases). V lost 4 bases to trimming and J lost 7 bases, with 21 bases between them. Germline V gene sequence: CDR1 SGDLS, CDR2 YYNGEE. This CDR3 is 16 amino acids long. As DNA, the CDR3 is TGTGCCAGCAGCTCAGACGGGACTGGAGGGTGGAATGAGCAGTTCTTC. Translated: CASSSDGTGGWNEQFF.

The CDR3 loop is CASSKGPPETQYF. The CDR3 nucleotides read TGTGCCAGCAGCAAGGGGCCACCAGAGACCCAGTACTTC. V is TRBV7-3 and J is TRBJ2-5; D is perhaps TRBD1 (5 bases). The CDR3 consists of 13 residues. Germline loops: CDR1 SGHTA, CDR2 FQGTGA. V lost 5 bases and J lost 4, with 11 bases in between.

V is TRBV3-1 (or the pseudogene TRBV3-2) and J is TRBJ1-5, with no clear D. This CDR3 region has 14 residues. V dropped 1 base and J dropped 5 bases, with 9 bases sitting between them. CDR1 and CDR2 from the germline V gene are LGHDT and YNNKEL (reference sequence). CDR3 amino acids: CASSQGTLDQPQHF. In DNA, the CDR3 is TGTGCCAGCAGCCAAGGTACCTTAGATCAGCCCCAGCATTTT.

Here the CDR3 DNA reads TGTGCCTGGACTTGGGGGGGCACTAGGGGCTACACCTTC. Amino acid sequence: CAWTWGGTRGYTF. This chain connects TRBV30 to TRBJ1-2; a weak D match, TRBD1 (6 bases). V lost 4 bases and J lost 8, with 17 bases in between. Germline CDR1 is GTSNPN and CDR2 is SVGIG (reference sequence). The CDR3 is 13 amino acids.

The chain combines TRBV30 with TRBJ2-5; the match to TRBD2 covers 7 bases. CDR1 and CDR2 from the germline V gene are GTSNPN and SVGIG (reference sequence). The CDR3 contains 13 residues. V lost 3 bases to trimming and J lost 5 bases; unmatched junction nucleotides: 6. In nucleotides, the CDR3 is TGTGCCTGGAGGTCCCGGGGGGTTGAGACCCAGTACTTC. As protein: CAWRSRGVETQYF.

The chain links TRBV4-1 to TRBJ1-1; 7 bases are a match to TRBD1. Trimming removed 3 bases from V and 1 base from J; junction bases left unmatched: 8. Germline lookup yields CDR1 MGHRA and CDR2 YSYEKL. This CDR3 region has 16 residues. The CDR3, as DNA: TGCGCCAGCAGCCAGGACCCGGGACAGACGAACACTGAAGCTTTCTTT. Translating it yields CASSQDPGQTNTEAFF.

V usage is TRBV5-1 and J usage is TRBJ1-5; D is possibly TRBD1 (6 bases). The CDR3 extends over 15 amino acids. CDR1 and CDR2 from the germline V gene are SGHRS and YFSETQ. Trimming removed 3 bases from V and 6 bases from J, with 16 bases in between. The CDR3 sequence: CASSYYQGKGQPQHF. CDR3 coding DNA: TGCGCCAGCAGCTATTATCAGGGGAAAGGTCAGCCCCAGCATTTT.

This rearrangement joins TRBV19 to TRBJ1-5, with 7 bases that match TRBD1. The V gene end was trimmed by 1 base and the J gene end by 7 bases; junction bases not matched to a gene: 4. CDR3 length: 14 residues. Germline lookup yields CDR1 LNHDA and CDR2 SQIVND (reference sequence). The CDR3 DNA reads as TGTGCCAGTAGTATAGCAGGGGGAGAACAGCCCCAGCATTTT. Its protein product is CASSIAGGEQPQHF.

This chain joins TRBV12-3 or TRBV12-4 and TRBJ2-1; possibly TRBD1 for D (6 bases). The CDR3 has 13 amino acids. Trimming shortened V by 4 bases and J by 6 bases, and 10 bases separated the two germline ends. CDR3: CASSSHRVNEQFF. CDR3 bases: TGTGCCAGCAGTTCCCACAGGGTCAATGAGCAGTTCTTC.

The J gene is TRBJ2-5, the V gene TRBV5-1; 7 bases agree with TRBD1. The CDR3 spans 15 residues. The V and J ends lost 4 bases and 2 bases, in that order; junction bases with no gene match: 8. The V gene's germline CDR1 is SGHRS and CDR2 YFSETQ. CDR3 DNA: TGCGCCAGCAGCAGAGGGACAGCTCAACAAGAGACCCAGTACTTC. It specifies CASSRGTAQQETQYF.

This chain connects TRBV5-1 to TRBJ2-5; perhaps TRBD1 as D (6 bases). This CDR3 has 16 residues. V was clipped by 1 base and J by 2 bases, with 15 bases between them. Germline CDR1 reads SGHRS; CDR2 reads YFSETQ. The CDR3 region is CASSLLAGVGQETQYF. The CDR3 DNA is TGCGCCAGCAGCTTGCTGGCAGGGGTAGGTCAAGAGACCCAGTACTTC.

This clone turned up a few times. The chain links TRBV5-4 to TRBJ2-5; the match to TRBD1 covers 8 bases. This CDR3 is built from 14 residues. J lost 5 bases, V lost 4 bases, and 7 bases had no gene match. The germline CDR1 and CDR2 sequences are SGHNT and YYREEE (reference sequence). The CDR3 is CASSPPDRAETQYF. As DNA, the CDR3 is TGTGCCAGCAGCCCCCCGGACAGGGCGGAGACCCAGTACTTC.